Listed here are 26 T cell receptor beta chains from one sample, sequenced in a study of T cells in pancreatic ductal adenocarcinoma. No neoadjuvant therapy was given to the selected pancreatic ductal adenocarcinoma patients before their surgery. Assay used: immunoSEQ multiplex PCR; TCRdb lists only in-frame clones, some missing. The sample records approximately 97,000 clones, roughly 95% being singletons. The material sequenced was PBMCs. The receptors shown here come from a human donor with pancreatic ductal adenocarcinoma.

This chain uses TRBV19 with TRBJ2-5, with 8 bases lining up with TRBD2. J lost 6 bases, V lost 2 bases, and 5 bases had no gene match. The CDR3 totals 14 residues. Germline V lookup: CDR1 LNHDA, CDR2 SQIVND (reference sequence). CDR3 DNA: TGTGCCAGTAGTATATCGGGGGGGAGGCAGACCCAGTACTTC. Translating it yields CASSISGGRQTQYF.

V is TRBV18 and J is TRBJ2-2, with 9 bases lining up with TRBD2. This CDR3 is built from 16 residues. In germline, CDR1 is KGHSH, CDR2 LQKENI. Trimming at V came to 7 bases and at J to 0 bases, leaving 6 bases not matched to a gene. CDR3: CASFKREVSNTGELFF. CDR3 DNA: TGTGCCAGCTTTAAGCGGGAGGTCTCGAACACCGGGGAGCTGTTTTTT.

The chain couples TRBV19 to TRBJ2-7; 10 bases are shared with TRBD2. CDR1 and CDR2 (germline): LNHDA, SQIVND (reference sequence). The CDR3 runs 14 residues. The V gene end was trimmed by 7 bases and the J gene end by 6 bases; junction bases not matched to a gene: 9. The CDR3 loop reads CASNTGLASLEQYF. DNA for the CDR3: TGTGCCAGTAATACGGGACTAGCGTCCCTCGAGCAGTACTTC.

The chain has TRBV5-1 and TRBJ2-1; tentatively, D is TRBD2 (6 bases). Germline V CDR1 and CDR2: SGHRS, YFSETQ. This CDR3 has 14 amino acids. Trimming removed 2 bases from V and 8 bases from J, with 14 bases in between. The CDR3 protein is CASSFGTEGDEQFF. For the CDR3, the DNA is TGCGCCAGCAGCTTCGGGACGGAGGGCGATGAGCAGTTCTTC. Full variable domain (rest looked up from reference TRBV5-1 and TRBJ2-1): KAGVTQTPRYLIKTRGQQVTLSCSPISGHRSVSWYQQTPGQGLQFLFEYFSETQRNKGNFPGRFSGRQFSNSRSEMNVSTLELGDSALYLCASSFGTEGDEQFFGPGTRLTVL.

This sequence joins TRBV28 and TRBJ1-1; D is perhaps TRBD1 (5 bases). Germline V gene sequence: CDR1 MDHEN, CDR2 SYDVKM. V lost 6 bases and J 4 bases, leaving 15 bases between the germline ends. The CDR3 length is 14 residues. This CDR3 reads CASRKQVPGTEAFF. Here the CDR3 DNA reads TGTGCCAGCAGAAAACAGGTGCCGGGCACTGAAGCTTTCTTT.

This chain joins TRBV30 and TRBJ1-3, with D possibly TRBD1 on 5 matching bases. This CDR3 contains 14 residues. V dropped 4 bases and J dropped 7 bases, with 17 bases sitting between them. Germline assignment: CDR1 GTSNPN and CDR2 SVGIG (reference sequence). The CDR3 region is CAWTMTVPSNTIYF. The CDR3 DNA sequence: TGTGCCTGGACCATGACAGTCCCTAGTAACACCATATATTTT.

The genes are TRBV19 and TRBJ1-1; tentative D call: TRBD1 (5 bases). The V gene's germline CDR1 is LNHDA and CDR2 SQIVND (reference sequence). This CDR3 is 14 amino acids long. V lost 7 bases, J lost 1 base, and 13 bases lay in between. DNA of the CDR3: TGTGCCAGTAATTCCAGGGCAAAGAACACTGAAGCTTTCTTT. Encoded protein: CASNSRAKNTEAFF.

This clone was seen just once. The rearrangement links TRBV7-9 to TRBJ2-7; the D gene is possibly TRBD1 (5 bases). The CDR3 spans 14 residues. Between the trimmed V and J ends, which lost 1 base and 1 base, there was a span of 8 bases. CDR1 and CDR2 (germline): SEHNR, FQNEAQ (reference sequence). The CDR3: CASSLGPGSYEQYF. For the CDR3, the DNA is TGTGCCAGCAGCTTAGGTCCAGGGTCCTACGAGCAGTACTTC. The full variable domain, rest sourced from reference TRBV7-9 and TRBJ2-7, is DTGVSQNPRHKITKRGQNVTFRCDPISEHNRLYWYRQTLGQGPEFLTYFQNEAQLEKSRLLSDRFSAERPKGSFSTLEIQRTEQGDSAMYLCASSLGPGSYEQYFGPGTRLTVT.

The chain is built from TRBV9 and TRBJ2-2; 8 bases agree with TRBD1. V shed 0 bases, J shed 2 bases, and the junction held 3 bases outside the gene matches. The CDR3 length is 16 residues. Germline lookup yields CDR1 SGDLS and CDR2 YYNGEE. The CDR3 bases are TGTGCCAGCAGCGTAGGATCAGGGGGCAACACCGGGGAGCTGTTTTTT. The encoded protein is CASSVGSGGNTGELFF.

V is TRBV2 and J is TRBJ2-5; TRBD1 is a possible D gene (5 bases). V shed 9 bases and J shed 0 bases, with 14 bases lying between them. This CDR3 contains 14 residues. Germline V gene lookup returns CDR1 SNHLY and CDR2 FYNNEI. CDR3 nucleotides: TGTGCCAGTTTCAGGGCGCGAAACCAAGAGACCCAGTACTTC. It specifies CASFRARNQETQYF.

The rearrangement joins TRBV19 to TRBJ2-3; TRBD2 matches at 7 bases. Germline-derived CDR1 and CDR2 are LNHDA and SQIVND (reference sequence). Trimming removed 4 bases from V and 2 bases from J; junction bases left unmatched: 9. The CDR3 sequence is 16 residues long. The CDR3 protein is CASSRSGGEVTDTQYF. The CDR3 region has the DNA TGTGCCAGTAGTAGGTCGGGGGGAGAGGTCACAGATACGCAGTATTTT.

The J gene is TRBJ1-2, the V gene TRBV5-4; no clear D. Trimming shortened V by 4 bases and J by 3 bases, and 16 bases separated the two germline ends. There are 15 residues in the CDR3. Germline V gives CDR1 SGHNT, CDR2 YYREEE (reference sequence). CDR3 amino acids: CASSLETTEYYGYTF. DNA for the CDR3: TGTGCCAGCAGCCTGGAGACTACAGAATACTATGGCTACACCTTC.

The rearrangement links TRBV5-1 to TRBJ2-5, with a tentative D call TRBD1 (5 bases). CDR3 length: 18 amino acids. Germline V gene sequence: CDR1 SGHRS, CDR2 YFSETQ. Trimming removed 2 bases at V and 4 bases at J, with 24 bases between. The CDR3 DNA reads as TGCGCCAGCAGCTTTGGCGCTACCGGGCTTTTTGGGGCAGAGACCCAGTACTTC. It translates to CASSFGATGLFGAETQYF.

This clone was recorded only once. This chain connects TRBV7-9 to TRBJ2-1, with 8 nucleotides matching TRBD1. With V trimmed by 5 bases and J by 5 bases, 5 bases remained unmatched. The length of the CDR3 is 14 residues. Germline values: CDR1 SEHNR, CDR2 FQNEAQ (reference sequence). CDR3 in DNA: TGTGCCAGCAGCCTTGGACAGGGAAACAATGAGCAGTTCTTC. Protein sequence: CASSLGQGNNEQFF.

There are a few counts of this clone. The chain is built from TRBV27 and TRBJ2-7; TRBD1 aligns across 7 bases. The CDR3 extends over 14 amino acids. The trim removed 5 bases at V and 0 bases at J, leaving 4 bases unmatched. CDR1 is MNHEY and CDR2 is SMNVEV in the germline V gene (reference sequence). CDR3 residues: CASSKTGSSYEQYF. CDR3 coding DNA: TGTGCCAGCAGTAAGACAGGGTCCTCCTACGAGCAGTACTTC.

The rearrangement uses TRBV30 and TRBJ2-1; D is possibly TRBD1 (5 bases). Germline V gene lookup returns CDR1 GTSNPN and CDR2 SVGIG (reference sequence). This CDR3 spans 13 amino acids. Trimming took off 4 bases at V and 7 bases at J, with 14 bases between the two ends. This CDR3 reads CAWKAAGLNEQFF. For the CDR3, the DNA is TGTGCCTGGAAGGCGGCAGGGTTGAATGAGCAGTTCTTC.

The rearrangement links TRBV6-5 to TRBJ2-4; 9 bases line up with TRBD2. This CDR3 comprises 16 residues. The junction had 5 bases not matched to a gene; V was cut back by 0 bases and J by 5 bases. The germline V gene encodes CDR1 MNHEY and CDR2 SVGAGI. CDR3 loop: CASSYSMRLAENIQYF. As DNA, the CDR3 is TGTGCCAGCAGTTACTCGATGCGACTAGCGGAAAACATTCAGTACTTC.

The CDR3 sequence is CASSLGWSGVTYEQYF. Written as DNA, the CDR3 is TGTGCCAGCAGTTTAGGATGGTCAGGGGTTACCTACGAGCAGTACTTC. V and J are TRBV27 and TRBJ2-7, with TRBD1 as a possible D gene (6 bases). The CDR3 runs 16 residues. CDR1 and CDR2 from the germline V gene are MNHEY and SMNVEV (reference sequence). The V gene lost 2 bases and the J gene lost 2 bases, with 16 bases spanning the gap.

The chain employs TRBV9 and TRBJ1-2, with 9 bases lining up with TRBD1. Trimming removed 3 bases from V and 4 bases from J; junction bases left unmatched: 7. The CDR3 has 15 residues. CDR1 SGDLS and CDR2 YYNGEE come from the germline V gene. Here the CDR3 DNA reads TGTGCCAGCAGCGGGGGACAGGGCCACGGCTATGGCTACACCTTC. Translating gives CASSGGQGHGYGYTF.

For the CDR3, the DNA is TGTGCCAGCAGCCAAGCGGTAGGGGATAACCCCGGGGAGCTGTTTTTT. It codes for CASSQAVGDNPGELFF. The genes are TRBV4-2 and TRBJ2-2; D perhaps matches TRBD1 (5 bases). This CDR3 comprises 16 residues. V lost 1 base to trimming and J lost 6 bases, with 15 bases between them. CDR1 is LGHNA, CDR2 YNFKEQ, per germline.

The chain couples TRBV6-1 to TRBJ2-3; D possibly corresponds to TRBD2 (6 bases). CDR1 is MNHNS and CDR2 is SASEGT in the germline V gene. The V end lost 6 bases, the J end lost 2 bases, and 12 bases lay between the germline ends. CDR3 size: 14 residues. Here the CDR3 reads CASSGGGDTDTQYF. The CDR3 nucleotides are TGTGCCAGCAGCGGGGGTGGGGACACAGATACGCAGTATTTT.

The CDR3 is CASSLSGETQYF. Here the CDR3 DNA reads TGTGCCAGCAGCTTATCAGGGGAGACCCAGTACTTC. The chain couples TRBV7-9 to TRBJ2-5, with D maybe TRBD1 (5 bases). The CDR3 runs 12 residues. Germline V gene lookup returns CDR1 SEHNR and CDR2 FQNEAQ (reference sequence). V was clipped by 2 bases and J by 5 bases, with 6 bases between them.

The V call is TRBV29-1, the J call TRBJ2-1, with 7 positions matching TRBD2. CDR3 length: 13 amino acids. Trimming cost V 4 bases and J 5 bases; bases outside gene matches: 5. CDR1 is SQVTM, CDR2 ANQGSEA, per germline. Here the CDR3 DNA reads TGCAGCGTTGTTCTAGCGGAAAACAATGAGCAGTTCTTC. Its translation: CSVVLAENNEQFF.

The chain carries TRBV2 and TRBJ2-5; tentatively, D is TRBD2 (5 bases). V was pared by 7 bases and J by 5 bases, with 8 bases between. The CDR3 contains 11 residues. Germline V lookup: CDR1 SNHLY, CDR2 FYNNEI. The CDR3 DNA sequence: TGTGCCAGCATGTGGGAGGAGACCCAGTACTTC. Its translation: CASMWEETQYF.

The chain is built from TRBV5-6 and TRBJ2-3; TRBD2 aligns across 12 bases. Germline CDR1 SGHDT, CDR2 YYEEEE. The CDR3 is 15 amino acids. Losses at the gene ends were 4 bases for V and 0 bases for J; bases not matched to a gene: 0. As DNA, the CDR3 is TGTGCCAGCAGCGGACTAGCGGGAAGCACAGATACGCAGTATTTT. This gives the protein CASSGLAGSTDTQYF.

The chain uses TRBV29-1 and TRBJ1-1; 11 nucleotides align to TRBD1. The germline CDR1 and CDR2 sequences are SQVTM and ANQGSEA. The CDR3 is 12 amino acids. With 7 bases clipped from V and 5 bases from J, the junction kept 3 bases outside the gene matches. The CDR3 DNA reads TGCAGCGCGGGACAGGGGGGAACTGAAGCTTTCTTT. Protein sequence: CSAGQGGTEAFF.